The sequence of this TCR beta chain was determined in a study of long-term antiretroviral therapy in people with HIV (dated by TCRdb to between 2021 and 2024). Some background on the complete study: The earliest samples were collected about a decade before the 2015 WHO recommendation for immediate ART, when ART was typically delayed until CD4 counts fell. A total of 192 cryopreserved PBMC samples were contributed to the cohort by 30 adults with confirmed HIV infection, with samples collected serially over a mean of approximately six years (range 1-12). Test extractions of a monoclonal T-cell line alongside about 35 polyclonal samples showed no cross-contamination during QIAcube processing. Of the 25 to 30 participants with HIV, ten to eleven were female. This retrospective serial study examined whether starting ART and sustained HIV suppression were associated with changes in the composition and diversity of the TRB repertoire in peripheral blood. Summary of the overall study and its limitations: The samples were dated from about 2004 to 2017, and the ART regimens that were used may be less effective than current ART regimens. Because cell numbers in pre-ART samples were limited, unsorted PBMC were profiled instead of sorted CD4+ and CD8+ T cells. At every time point, the repertoire was dominated by expanded TRB clones first identified before ART initiation, although this dominance fluctuated and, in many PLHIV, declined after ART. Inferences about post-ART repertoire changes were limited because no data were available on ART adherence, viral resistance or therapy changes. Since PBMC availability was limited, sequencing covered only the TCR beta chain, with no alpha chain pairing. Narrower CDR3 length ranges were observed in HIV repertoires than in controls, and an antigen-experienced repertoire with only a slight naive shift after ART was suggested by the network structure. Starting ART was linked to a significant rise in TRB diversity, yet even with long-term ART the diversity remained significantly lower than in transplant donor controls.

The immunoSEQ hsTCRB v3.0 assay was used at survey level resolution to sequence the TRB variable region. TRB sequencing targeted a depth of 40,000-50,000 T-cell genomes per sample. Pooled TRB libraries were sequenced on an Illumina MiSeq with a v3 150-cycle kit. Per the authors' processing: Repertoire analysis was performed in R inside a reproducible Nextflow workflow that covered QC, data transformation and analysis. Custom analyses were implemented in LymphoSeq2, an R package for AIRR-Seq data exploration. After excluding a few samples that yielded fewer than 5000 total TRB sequences, some 180 HIV repertoires remained for analysis. Of the roughly 190 retained HIV repertoires, roughly 61 were collected before and 120 to 130 after ART initiation. Repertoires were downsampled to 5000 TRB nucleotide sequences, and summary statistics were averaged over 100 downsampling iterations. The analysis kept only TRB sequences whose CDR3 regions were at least seven amino acids long. Diversity was assessed using a clonality score derived from Shannon entropy and using the Gini coefficient. Repertoire networks linked the top 5000 CDR3 amino acid sequences whenever two sequences differed by an edit distance of one. For TRB CDR3 amino acid sequences, GLIPH2 was used to predict antigen specificity groups and MHC restriction. To flag known CMV, EBV, HIV or tissue antigen associations, CDR3 amino acid sequences were matched against VDJdb and McPAS-TCR. Pre-ART, post-ART and control groups were compared with Wilcoxon signed-rank tests and Holm-Bonferroni correction. In its TCRdb copy, this immuneACCESS table keeps in-frame sequences only and misses some clones. Where compared with another copy, unresolved V genes explain less than half of these, and the others have no known cause. V, J and clone size are taken as reported in that table, and D and trimming were inferred from the DNA itself. A total of tens of thousands of clones appear in this sample, roughly four fifths of them only once. The top ten clones comprise around 13% of the sample.

The CDR3 measures 12 amino acids from cysteine to phenylalanine. Just CDR3 DNA is preserved here, 36 bases in frame from base 1. V drops 2 bases and J drops 6 bases, leaving 5 bases in between. CDR1 and CDR2 are drawn from the germline V gene (reference sequence): SEHNR, FQNEAQ. Note on this clone: This clone's antigen is unknown. No much larger clone exists at a distance of one base, and base qualities are not known.

Inclusion was restricted to participants for whom at least one PBMC sample before ART initiation and at least two post-ART samples were available. All participants with HIV were treated in the United States of America. Cryopreserved samples of about 0.95-10 million PBMC were thawed and washed before DNA extraction. At the time of the earliest PBMC sample, participants with HIV were aged between about 23 and 54 years. Each participant contributed PBMC samples from 1-4 timepoints before ART initiation and 2-8 timepoints after ART initiation, with a median of 7 samples. Serial HIV viral load, CD4+ T-cell count, ART history and demographic data were obtained for every participant. Using a Qiagen kit on a QIAcube, genomic DNA was extracted from unsorted PBMC, with samples processed in batches of 12.

The specimen was unsorted PBMCs, collected 0.3 years after starting antiretroviral therapy. In this chain, TRBV7-9 is recombined with TRBJ2-1; the D gene lacks a confident call. The sequence came from a man younger than 35 with HIV. The sequence in DNA is TGTGCCAGCAGCTTAATGCCCAATGAGCAGTTCTTC. Its translation reads: CASSLMPNEQFF.